A single sample is the source of the 10 T cell receptor beta chains below, sequenced in a study of T cell changes during pregnancy in multiple sclerosis. Data came from immunoSEQ multiplex PCR; TCRdb stores just in-frame clones and leaves some out. This table has 50,000 to 70,000 clones, 93% appearing once. Here the sequenced sample was peripheral blood, taken after pregnancy. The source of these receptors is a female donor with multiple sclerosis, enrolled in a pregnancy study.

The V call is TRBV6-6, the J call TRBJ1-1, with D unresolved. Germline loops: CDR1 MNHNY, CDR2 SVGAGI (reference sequence). V was pared by 5 bases and J by 0 bases, with 7 bases between. The CDR3 is 13 amino acids. The CDR3 nucleotides read TGTGCCAGCAGTATCCAGATGAACACTGAAGCTTTCTTT. Its protein is CASSIQMNTEAFF.

This clone appeared once. J is TRBJ2-7 and V is TRBV28; TRBD1 agrees at 7 bases. The junction had 14 bases not matched to a gene; V was cut back by 3 bases and J by 3 bases. The CDR3 covers 17 residues. Germline assignment: CDR1 MDHEN and CDR2 SYDVKM. The CDR3 loop reads CASSLVVLPGTDYEQYF. In nucleotides, the CDR3 is TGTGCCAGCAGTTTGGTGGTTCTTCCCGGGACAGACTACGAGCAGTACTTC.

The rearrangement joins TRBV30 to TRBJ1-2, with D maybe TRBD1 (6 bases). CDR3 size: 14 residues. Deletions cut 0 bases from V and 13 bases from J, with 21 bases between. The V gene's germline CDR1 is GTSNPN and CDR2 SVGIG (reference sequence). CDR3 in DNA: TGTGCCTGGAGTGTGGGGTCGGCAGGGGTACGGACCACCTTC. Its protein is CAWSVGSAGVRTTF. Complete variable domain (other parts from reference TRBV30 and TRBJ1-2): SQTIHQWPATLVQPVGSPLSLECTVEGTSNPNLYWYRQAAGRGLQLLFYSVGIGQISSEVPQNLSASRPQDRQFILSSKKLLLSDSGFYLCAWSVGSAGVRTTFGSGTRLTVV.

The chain combines TRBV29-1 with TRBJ2-5, with a possible D match to TRBD1 (5 bases). The CDR3 is 14 amino acids. Germline loops: CDR1 SQVTM, CDR2 ANQGSEA. V lost 4 bases, J lost 1 base, and 13 bases lay in between. The CDR3 reads CSVGLGRAQETQYF. In DNA, the CDR3 is TGCAGCGTTGGGTTGGGCAGGGCCCAAGAGACCCAGTACTTC. The full variable domain, completed using reference TRBV29-1 and TRBJ2-5, is SAVISQKPSRDICQRGTSLTIQCQVDSQVTMMFWYRQQPGQSLTLIATANQGSEATYESGFVIDKFPISRPNLTFSTLTVSNMSPEDSSIYLCSVGLGRAQETQYFGPGTRLLVL.

This chain joins TRBV9 and TRBJ1-4; the match to TRBD1 covers 7 bases. Germline V gene lookup returns CDR1 SGDLS and CDR2 YYNGEE. The V segment lost 5 bases and the J segment 5 bases; nucleotides outside the gene matches: 9. There are 15 residues in the CDR3. DNA for the CDR3: TGTGCCAGCAGTGCCTCCGGGACAGAAAATGAAAAACTGTTTTTT. Protein product: CASSASGTENEKLFF.

The genes are TRBV5-6 and TRBJ2-1; TRBD2 aligns across 10 bases. The CDR3 extends over 16 amino acids. CDR1 SGHDT and CDR2 YYEEEE come from the germline V gene. The V and J ends lost 0 bases and 5 bases, in that order; junction bases with no gene match: 5. The CDR3 coding sequence is TGTGCCAGCAGCTTGGTTGGGCTAGCGGGAGACAATGAGCAGTTCTTC. Translation gives CASSLVGLAGDNEQFF.

The genes are TRBV18 and TRBJ2-1, with a tentative D call TRBD2 (6 bases). Trimming removed 3 bases at V and 10 bases at J, with 10 bases between. Germline assignment: CDR1 KGHSH and CDR2 LQKENI. CDR3 length equals 12 residues. Written as DNA, the CDR3 is TGTGCCAGCTCACCTAGCGGACGGGAGCAGTTCTTC. Translating it yields CASSPSGREQFF.

This sequence joins TRBV4-3 and TRBJ2-2; 8 bases fit TRBD1. Germline values: CDR1 LGHNA, CDR2 YSLEER. J was trimmed by 2 bases and V by 4 bases; bases with no gene match: 6. The CDR3 spans 16 residues. CDR3 residues: CASSPRGQGNTGELFF. The CDR3 DNA reads as TGCGCCAGCAGCCCGCGAGGACAGGGAAACACCGGGGAGCTGTTTTTT.

This chain uses TRBV7-2 with TRBJ2-7; the match to TRBD2 covers 11 bases. CDR1 is SGHTA and CDR2 is FQGNSA in the germline V gene. The CDR3 is 15 residues long. The V segment lost 6 bases and the J segment 3 bases; nucleotides outside the gene matches: 7. CDR3 sequence: CASSSLAGGLYEQYF. The CDR3 nucleotides read TGTGCCAGCAGTTCCCTAGCGGGAGGACTCTACGAGCAGTACTTC. Using reference TRBV7-2 and TRBJ2-7 for the parts outside the CDR3, the full variable domain is GAGVSQSPSNKVTEKGKDVELRCDPISGHTALYWYRQSLGQGLEFLIYFQGNSAPDKSGLPSDRFSAERTGGSVSTLTIQRTQQEDSAVYLCASSSLAGGLYEQYFGPGTRLTVT.

The chain employs TRBV10-3 and TRBJ2-5; a weak D match, TRBD2 (5 bases). The CDR3 loop spans 12 amino acids. Trimming removed 6 bases at V and 6 bases at J, with 11 bases between. Germline assignment: CDR1 ENHRY and CDR2 SYGVKD. In DNA form, the CDR3 reads TGTGCCATCAGGGACTCACGAAAGACCCAGTACTTC. This codes for CAIRDSRKTQYF.